The 19 T cell receptor beta chains below come from one sample, sequenced in a study of blood T cell repertoires in COVID-19. Measured with immunoSEQ multiplex PCR; TCRdb has only the in-frame clones, and not every one. The sample holds under 300,000 clones, 80% to 90% seen once. Sequences were obtained from PBMCs or T cells enriched from blood (not recorded which). These TCRs come from a woman aged 18-35 years who had recovered from COVID-19.

The rearrangement links TRBV30 to TRBJ2-1; 8 nucleotides align to TRBD1. Germline assignment: CDR1 GTSNPN and CDR2 SVGIG (reference sequence). CDR3 size: 17 residues. The junction had 14 bases not matched to a gene; V was cut back by 4 bases and J by 3 bases. CDR3 DNA sequence: TGTGCCTGGATTATCCAGGGGGCAGCTACGGACTACAATGAGCAGTTCTTC. Translating it yields CAWIIQGAATDYNEQFF.

V usage is TRBV30 and J usage is TRBJ2-5; 8 bases agree with TRBD2. The CDR3 extends over 15 amino acids. CDR1 and CDR2 (germline): GTSNPN, SVGIG (reference sequence). The trim removed 3 bases at V and 0 bases at J, leaving 6 bases unmatched. The CDR3 loop reads CAWRRGLGDQETQYF. The CDR3 DNA sequence: TGTGCCTGGAGGCGGGGACTAGGGGACCAAGAGACCCAGTACTTC.

The rearrangement links TRBV5-1 to TRBJ1-4; possibly TRBD1 for D (5 bases). The CDR3 length is 15 residues. With 0 bases removed from V and 7 bases from J, the gap between germline ends came to 13 bases. The germline gives CDR1 SGHRS, CDR2 YFSETQ. As DNA, the CDR3 is TGCGCCAGCAGCTTGGATGGGGACTGGGGTGAAAAACTGTTTTTT. Protein sequence: CASSLDGDWGEKLFF. The whole variable domain, filled in from reference TRBV5-1 and TRBJ1-4, reads KAGVTQTPRYLIKTRGQQVTLSCSPISGHRSVSWYQQTPGQGLQFLFEYFSETQRNKGNFPGRFSGRQFSNSRSEMNVSTLELGDSALYLCASSLDGDWGEKLFFGSGTQLSVL.

The V call is TRBV11-2, the J call TRBJ1-5; TRBD1 matches 10 bases. Germline V gene data show CDR1 as SGHAT and CDR2 as FQNNGV. The CDR3 consists of 15 residues. V was clipped by 5 bases and J by 5 bases; unmatched bases: 6. As DNA, the CDR3 is TGTGCCAGCAGCGCTGACAGGGGGCTGCATCAGCCCCAGCATTTT. It specifies CASSADRGLHQPQHF.

The chain links TRBV6-5 to TRBJ1-2, with D perhaps matching TRBD1 (5 bases). Trimming stripped 6 bases from V and 4 bases from J, with 12 bases between. Germline V gives CDR1 MNHEY, CDR2 SVGAGI. This CDR3 region has 13 residues. CDR3 nucleotide sequence: TGTGCCAGCAGCCCAGGGCCTAGCTATGGCTACACCTTC. This codes for CASSPGPSYGYTF.

This clone occurred once. The genes are TRBV18 and TRBJ1-2; 7 bases are shared with TRBD1. Germline CDR1 reads KGHSH; CDR2 reads LQKENI. CDR3 size: 15 residues. Trimming took 5 bases from V and 4 from J; bases not matched to a gene: 10. The CDR3 reads CASSFNQGEGYGYTF. The CDR3 nucleotides are TGTGCCAGCTCATTCAATCAGGGGGAAGGCTATGGCTACACCTTC.

V usage is TRBV19 and J usage is TRBJ2-7; no definite D call. CDR1 LNHDA and CDR2 SQIVND come from the germline V gene (reference sequence). Trimming took off 6 bases at V and 2 bases at J, with 11 bases between the two ends. This CDR3 region has 13 residues. The CDR3 DNA reads TGTGCCAGTAGCCAAAAGGCGGCCTACGAGCAGTACTTC. The encoded protein is CASSQKAAYEQYF. The complete variable domain, with remaining parts taken from reference TRBV19 and TRBJ2-7, reads DGGITQSPKYLFRKEGQNVTLSCEQNLNHDAMYWYRQDPGQGLRLIYYSQIVNDFQKGDIAEGYSVSREKKESFPLTVTSAQKNPTAFYLCASSQKAAYEQYFGPGTRLTVT.

This clone was seen only once. This chain links TRBV30 with TRBJ1-6; D not certain. The ends were cut back, 5 bases at V and 7 bases at J, with 6 bases in the middle. This CDR3 is built from 11 residues. CDR1 and CDR2 (germline): GTSNPN, SVGIG (reference sequence). The CDR3 DNA sequence: TGTGCCTGGGAAGCAAATTCACCCCTCCACTTT. Its protein is CAWEANSPLHF.

A few counts support this clone. The chain carries TRBV5-1 and TRBJ1-1; TRBD1 is a possible D gene (5 bases). The CDR3 spans 14 residues. Looked up from germline, CDR1 is SGHRS and CDR2 is YFSETQ. Trimming took off 5 bases at V and 1 base at J, with 12 bases between the two ends. CDR3 DNA: TGCGCCAGCAGACCCGGACACTCGAACACTGAAGCTTTCTTT. As protein: CASRPGHSNTEAFF.

The chain is built from TRBV19 and TRBJ1-1; no clear D gene. This CDR3 region has 14 residues. V was trimmed by 10 bases and J by 0 bases, leaving 15 bases between them. In germline, CDR1 is LNHDA, CDR2 SQIVND (reference sequence). This chain's CDR3 is CATSRGLLNTEAFF. The CDR3, as DNA: TGTGCCACTAGCCGCGGACTCTTGAACACTGAAGCTTTCTTT.

The V call is TRBV21-1, the J call TRBJ2-4; the D call in the table, TRBD2, was not verified against the DNA. TRBV21-1 is labeled a pseudogene. This CDR3 is 18 amino acids long. CDR3 nucleotide sequence: TGTGCCAGCAGCAAAGACGGGGGAGAAGCGGAAGCCAAAAACATTCAGTACTTC. Protein product: CASSKDGGEAEAKNIQYF.

This rearrangement joins TRBV7-9 to TRBJ1-2; 11 nucleotides match TRBD1. The length of the CDR3 is 17 residues. Germline CDR1 is SEHNR and CDR2 is FQNEAQ (reference sequence). Trimming at V came to 1 base and at J to 5 bases, leaving 9 bases not matched to a gene. CDR3 sequence reads: CASSLVVGQGAIYGYTF. In nucleotides, the CDR3 is TGTGCCAGCAGCTTAGTAGTCGGACAGGGGGCCATTTATGGCTACACCTTC.

The chain links TRBV2 to TRBJ1-4; 10 bases match TRBD1. After removal of 6 bases from V and 6 bases from J, the junction contained 4 bases not matched to a gene. The CDR3 sequence is 14 residues long. Germline loops: CDR1 SNHLY, CDR2 FYNNEI. In DNA form, the CDR3 reads TGTGCCAGCAGGAGGACAGGGGGAGATGAAAAACTGTTTTTT. Amino acid sequence: CASRRTGGDEKLFF.

The chain recombines TRBV6-1 with TRBJ2-3; TRBD1 matches at 9 bases. CDR1 and CDR2 (germline): MNHNS, SASEGT. CDR3 length equals 16 residues. The ends lost 2 bases at V and 2 bases at J; junction bases unmatched: 5. This CDR3 reads CASSEPRDRVTDTQYF. The CDR3 bases are TGTGCCAGCAGTGAACCGAGGGACAGGGTCACAGATACGCAGTATTTT.

The sample holds one count of this clone. This chain connects TRBV2 to TRBJ1-3; TRBD1 aligns across 10 bases. The CDR3 runs to 16 residues. Trimming at V came to 5 bases and at J to 3 bases, leaving 7 bases not matched to a gene. Germline CDR1 is SNHLY and CDR2 is FYNNEI. The CDR3 reads CASSYRTGGVGNTIYF. Here the CDR3 DNA reads TGTGCCAGCAGTTATCGGACAGGGGGGGTTGGAAACACCATATATTTT.

The V and J genes are TRBV7-9 and TRBJ1-2; no reliable D call. The CDR3 is 15 amino acids. Germline V lookup: CDR1 SEHNR, CDR2 FQNEAQ (reference sequence). Between the trimmed V and J ends, which lost 5 bases and 7 bases, there was a span of 20 bases. CDR3 in amino acids: CASSPEARGIGGYTF. The CDR3 bases are TGTGCCAGCAGCCCCGAAGCTCGAGGTATAGGTGGCTACACCTTC.

The V and J genes are TRBV6-4 and TRBJ2-7; the D gene is possibly TRBD2 (6 bases). The CDR3 is made up of 15 amino acids. Looked up from germline, CDR1 is MRHNA and CDR2 is SNTAGT. The CDR3 nucleotides read TGTGCGATCCGGCACCCATACCGGGACTTTTACGAGCAGTACTTC. Translated, it gives CAIRHPYRDFYEQYF.

V is TRBV5-1 and J is TRBJ2-3; perhaps TRBD1 as D (7 bases). Germline values: CDR1 SGHRS, CDR2 YFSETQ. The CDR3 runs 15 residues. V lost 3 bases and J lost 2, with 13 bases in between. CDR3 DNA: TGCGCCAGCAGCTACGCGGGACAGCCCACAGATACGCAGTATTTT. Residues: CASSYAGQPTDTQYF.

The gene calls are TRBV10-3 and TRBJ1-2; D ambiguous. The CDR3 extends over 12 amino acids. CDR1 and CDR2 from the germline V gene are ENHRY and SYGVKD. The germline V and J ends were trimmed by 6 bases and 4 bases, with 9 bases remaining between them. CDR3 nucleotide sequence: TGTGCCATCAGCGGAGGGTCCTATGGCTACACCTTC. This translates into CAISGGSYGYTF.